This TCR beta chain originates from a study of regulatory T cells in long-lasting Graves disease. Overall study results and limits: Sampling was limited to peripheral blood rather than thyroid tissue.

Time point noted: newly diagnosed GD, antithyroid drugs for less than 3 months. There was RNA extracted from PBMCs, and the TCR library was made from it. Building the TCR beta libraries relied on iRepertoire HTBI primers, and CDR3 regions underwent Arm-PCR. MiXCR, run by TCRdb on the multiplex PCR reads, gives a single entry per CDR3 protein. This table has fewer than 650,000 distinct CDR3 sequences, 16% appearing once. This clonotype was counted between two and nine times. The antigen remains unidentified. Trimming left V 5 bases short and J 0 bases short, with 14 bases between. In germline, CDR1 is PRHDT, CDR2 FYEKMQ (reference sequence). This CDR3 is built from 16 residues. These data were also reused for a study on T cells in Graves' hyperthyroidism and ophthalmopathy. Per that study: Orbital computed tomography and thyroid ultrasound, together with serum TRAb and thyroxine and clinical symptoms, were used for diagnoses. Within blood appeared most thyroid clonotypes that had expanded above 0.001.

This chain links TRBV13 with TRBJ1-3, with D maybe TRBD1 (5 bases). Sequenced material: peripheral blood mononuclear cells (PBMCs), taken at new diagnosis, from a patient treated with antithyroid drugs. The receptor's source is a man aged 18 to 29 with Graves disease. CDR3 loop: CASSGRTGSSGNTIYF. The CDR3 bases are TGTGCCAGCAGCGGTAGAACAGGAAGCTCTGGAAACACCATATATTTT.